The rows below give T cell receptor beta chains drawn from one sample of a study of preoperative IRX-2 immunotherapy in early breast cancer. Libraries were prepared by immunoSEQ multiplex PCR; TCRdb keeps only in-frame clonotypes and omits some of them. Of approximately 25,000 clones listed, about 68% are singletons. The sample consisted of lymph node tissue, taken after IRX-2 immunotherapy. The receptors derive from a human donor with breast cancer. Each CDR3 is given without its conserved first and last residue.

v_call cdr3_aa
TRBV18 ASSPSRDSTYEQY
TRBV12-2 ASRLAVVLYGYT
TRBV19 ASSWAIGEKLF
TRBV6-8 ASSWGDPENTEAF
TRBV28 ASSEDLGGEQY
TRBV29-1 SSRRTLNTEAF
TRBV4-1 ASSQDISRSEAF
TRBV6-8 AITDGYNEQF
TRBV28 ASSLFQAHSLRGAHEQY
TRBV2 ASRQQGIGYNEQF
TRBV10-3 AISRTDLEGYGYT
TRBV2 ASRLTGGNQPQH
TRBV11-3 ASSLTGAGTGELF
TRBV7-8 ASSQRDGTGELF
TRBV6-8 ASFSAGFTDTQY
TRBV11-3 ASSFGTKLNEQF
TRBV28 ASSVAGGPLQEQY
TRBV11-3 ASSLDSGSGNTIY
TRBV6-8 ASSDGLGQGF
TRBV28 ASSLYGDMTEAF
TRBV11-3 ASSLMGVGLNGELF
TRBV28 ASSLTGVGEKLF
TRBV6-8 ASNKGQSSGNTIY
TRBV28 ASKPGLRDYGYT
TRBV11-3 ASSLSGGSGSVKDEQY
TRBV30 AWSVGQRKTQY
TRBV6-8 ASSEGPGTGGREQY
TRBV11-3 ASSSRASGETQY
TRBV29-1 SVTKGQGNYGYT